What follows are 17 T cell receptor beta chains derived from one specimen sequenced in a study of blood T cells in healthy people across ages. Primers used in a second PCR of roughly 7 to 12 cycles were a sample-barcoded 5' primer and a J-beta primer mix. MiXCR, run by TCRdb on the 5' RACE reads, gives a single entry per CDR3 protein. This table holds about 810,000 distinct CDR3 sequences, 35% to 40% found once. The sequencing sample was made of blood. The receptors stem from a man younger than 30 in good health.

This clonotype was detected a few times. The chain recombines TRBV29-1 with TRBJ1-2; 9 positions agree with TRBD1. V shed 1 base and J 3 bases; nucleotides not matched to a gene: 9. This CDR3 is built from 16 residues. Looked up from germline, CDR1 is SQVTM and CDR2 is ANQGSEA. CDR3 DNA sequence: TGCAGCGTTGAAGCGCACGGACAGGGGATTTACTATGGCTACACCTTC. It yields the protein CSVEAHGQGIYYGYTF.

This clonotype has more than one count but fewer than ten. For the CDR3, the DNA is TGTGCCAGCAGCAACCTTGCGGAATCTGCGAACACCGGGGACCTGTTTTTT. It is translated as CASSNLAESANTGDLFF. The V call is TRBV21-1, the J call TRBJ2-2. TRBV21-1 is shown as a pseudogene. This CDR3 has 17 amino acids.

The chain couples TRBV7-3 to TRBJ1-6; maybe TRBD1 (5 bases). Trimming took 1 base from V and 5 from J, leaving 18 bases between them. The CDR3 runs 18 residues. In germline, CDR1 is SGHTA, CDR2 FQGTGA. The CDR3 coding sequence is TGTGCCAGCAGCTTAAGGGGACCTGCCGGGAGGAATAATTCACCCCTCCACTTT. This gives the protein CASSLRGPAGRNNSPLHF.

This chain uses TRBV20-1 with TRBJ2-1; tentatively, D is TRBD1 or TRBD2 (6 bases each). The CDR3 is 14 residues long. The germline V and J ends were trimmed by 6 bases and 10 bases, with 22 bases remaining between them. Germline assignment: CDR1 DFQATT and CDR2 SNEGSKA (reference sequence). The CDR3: CSASPGGRSYEQFF. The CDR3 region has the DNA TGCAGTGCCTCTCCCGGGGGCAGATCCTACGAGCAGTTCTTC.

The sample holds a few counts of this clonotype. The CDR3 here is CASSLGGRGEDTGELFF. The CDR3 nucleotides read TGCGCCAGCAGCTTGGGAGGTCGAGGGGAAGACACCGGGGAGCTGTTTTTT. This rearrangement joins TRBV5-1 to TRBJ2-2; the D gene could be TRBD1 or TRBD2 (5 bases each). V was cut by 0 bases and J by 3 bases, with 15 bases left in between. The CDR3 spans 17 residues. The germline gives CDR1 SGHRS, CDR2 YFSETQ.

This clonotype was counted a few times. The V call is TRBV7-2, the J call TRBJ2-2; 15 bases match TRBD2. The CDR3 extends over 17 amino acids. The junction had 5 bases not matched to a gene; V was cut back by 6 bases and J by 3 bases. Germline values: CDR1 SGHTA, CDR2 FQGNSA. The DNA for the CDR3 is TGTGCCAGCAGTTGGACTAGCGGGGGGGCGGACACCGGGGAGCTGTTTTTT. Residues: CASSWTSGGADTGELFF. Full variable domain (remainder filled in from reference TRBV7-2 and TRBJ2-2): GAGVSQSPSNKVTEKGKDVELRCDPISGHTALYWYRQSLGQGLEFLIYFQGNSAPDKSGLPSDRFSAERTGGSVSTLTIQRTQQEDSAVYLCASSWTSGGADTGELFFGEGSRLTVL.

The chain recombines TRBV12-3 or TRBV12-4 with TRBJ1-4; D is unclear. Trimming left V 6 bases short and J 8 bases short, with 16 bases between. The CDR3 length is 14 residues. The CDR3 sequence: CASSPTDLGEKLFF. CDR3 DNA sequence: TGTGCCAGCAGCCCTACCGACCTAGGGGAAAAACTGTTTTTT.

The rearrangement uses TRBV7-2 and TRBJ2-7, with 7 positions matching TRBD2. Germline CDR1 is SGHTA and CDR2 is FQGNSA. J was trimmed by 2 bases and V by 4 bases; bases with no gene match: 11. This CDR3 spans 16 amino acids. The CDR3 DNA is TGTGCCAGCAGCTCAGCGCGGGAGCACGGAACCTACGAGCAGTACTTC. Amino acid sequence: CASSSAREHGTYEQYF. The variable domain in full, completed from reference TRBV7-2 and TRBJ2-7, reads GAGVSQSPSNKVTEKGKDVELRCDPISGHTALYWYRQSLGQGLEFLIYFQGNSAPDKSGLPSDRFSAERTGGSVSTLTIQRTQQEDSAVYLCASSSAREHGTYEQYFGPGTRLTVT.

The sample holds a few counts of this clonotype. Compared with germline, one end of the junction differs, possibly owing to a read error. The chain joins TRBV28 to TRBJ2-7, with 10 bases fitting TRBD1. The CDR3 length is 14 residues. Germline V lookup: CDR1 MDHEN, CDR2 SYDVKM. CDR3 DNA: TGTGCCGGCAGGGGACAGGGGACTTCCTACGAGCAGTACTTC. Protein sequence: CAGRGQGTSYEQYF.

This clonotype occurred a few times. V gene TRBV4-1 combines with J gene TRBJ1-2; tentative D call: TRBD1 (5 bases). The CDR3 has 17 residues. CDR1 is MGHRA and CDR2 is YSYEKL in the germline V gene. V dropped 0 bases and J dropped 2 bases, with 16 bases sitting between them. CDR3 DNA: TGCGCCAGCAGCCAAGACGGCAGGGAATCAGCCAACTATGGCTACACCTTC. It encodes CASSQDGRESANYGYTF.

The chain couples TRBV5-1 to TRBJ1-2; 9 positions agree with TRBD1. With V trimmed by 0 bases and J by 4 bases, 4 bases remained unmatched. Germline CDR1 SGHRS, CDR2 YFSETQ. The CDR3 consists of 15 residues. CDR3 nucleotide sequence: TGCGCCAGCAGCTTGGATGGACAGGGGATCTATGGCTACACCTTC. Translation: CASSLDGQGIYGYTF.

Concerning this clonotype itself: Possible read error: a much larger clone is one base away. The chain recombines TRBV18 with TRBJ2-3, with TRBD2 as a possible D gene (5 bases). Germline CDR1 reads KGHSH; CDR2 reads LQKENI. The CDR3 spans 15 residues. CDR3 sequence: CTSSPGRTSTDTQYF. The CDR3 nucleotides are TGTACCAGCTCACCGGGGAGAACTAGCACAGATACGCAGTATTTT. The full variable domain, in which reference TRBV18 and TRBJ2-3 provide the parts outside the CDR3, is NAGVMQNPRHLVRRRGQEARLRCSPMKGHSHVYWYRQLPEEGLKFMVYLQKENIIDESGMPKERFSAEFPKEGPSILRIQQVVRGDSAAYFCTSSPGRTSTDTQYFGPGTRLTVL.

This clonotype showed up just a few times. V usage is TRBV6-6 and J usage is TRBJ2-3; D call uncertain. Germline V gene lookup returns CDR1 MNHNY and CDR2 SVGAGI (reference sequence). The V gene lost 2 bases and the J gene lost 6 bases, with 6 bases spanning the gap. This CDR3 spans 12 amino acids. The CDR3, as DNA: TGTGCCAGCAGTTACAATTGGGATACGCAGTATTTT. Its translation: CASSYNWDTQYF.

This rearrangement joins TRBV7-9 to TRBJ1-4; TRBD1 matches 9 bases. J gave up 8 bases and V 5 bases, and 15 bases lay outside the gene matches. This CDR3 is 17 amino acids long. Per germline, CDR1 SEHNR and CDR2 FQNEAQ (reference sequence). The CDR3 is CASSRIRIRTGDEKLFF. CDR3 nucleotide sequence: TGTGCCAGCAGCCGAATCAGGATTCGGACAGGGGACGAAAAACTGTTTTTT.

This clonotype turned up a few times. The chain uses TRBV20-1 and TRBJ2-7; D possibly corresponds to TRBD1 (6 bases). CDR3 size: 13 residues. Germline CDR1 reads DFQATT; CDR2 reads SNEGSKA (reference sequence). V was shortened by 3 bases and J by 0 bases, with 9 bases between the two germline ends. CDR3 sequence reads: CSASGQSSYEQYF. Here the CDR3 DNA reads TGCAGTGCTAGCGGACAGAGCTCCTACGAGCAGTACTTC.

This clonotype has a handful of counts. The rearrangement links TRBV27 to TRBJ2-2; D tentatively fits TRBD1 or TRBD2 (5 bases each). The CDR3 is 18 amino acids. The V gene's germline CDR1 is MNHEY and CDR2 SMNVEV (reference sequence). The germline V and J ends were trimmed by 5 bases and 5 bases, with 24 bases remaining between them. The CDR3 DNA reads TGTGCCAGCAGTCTCGGGGCAATTCCTGGTCGGGTAACCGGGGAGCTGTTTTTT. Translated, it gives CASSLGAIPGRVTGELFF.

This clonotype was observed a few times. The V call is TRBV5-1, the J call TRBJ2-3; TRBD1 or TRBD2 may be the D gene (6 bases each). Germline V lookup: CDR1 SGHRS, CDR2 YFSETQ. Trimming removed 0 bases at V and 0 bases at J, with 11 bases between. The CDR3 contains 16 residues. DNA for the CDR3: TGCGCCAGCAGCTTGGCCCCGGGGGCCAGCACAGATACGCAGTATTTT. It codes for CASSLAPGASTDTQYF.